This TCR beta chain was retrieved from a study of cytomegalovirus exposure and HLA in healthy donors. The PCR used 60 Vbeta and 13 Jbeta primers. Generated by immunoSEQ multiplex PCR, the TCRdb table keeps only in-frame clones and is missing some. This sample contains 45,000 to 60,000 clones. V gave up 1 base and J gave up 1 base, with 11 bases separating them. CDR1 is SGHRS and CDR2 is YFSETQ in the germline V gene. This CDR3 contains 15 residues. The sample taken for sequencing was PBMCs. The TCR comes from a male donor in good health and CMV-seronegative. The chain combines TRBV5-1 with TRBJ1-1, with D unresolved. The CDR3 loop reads CASSLSPTENTEAFF. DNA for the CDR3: TGCGCCAGCAGCTTGTCCCCCACAGAGAACACTGAAGCTTTCTTT.